These 28 T cell receptor beta chains were all obtained from the same sample, sequenced in a study of CD8+CD57+ T cells in acquired aplastic anemia listed by TCRdb under 2018. The sequencing machine was an Illumina HiSeq 2000. TCR beta VDJ combination and CDR3 sequence profiling used genomic DNA as the template. TCRdb reran the public reads through fastp at Q25 and MiXCR, keeping productive beta chains. Rows are combined by CDR3 protein, so each entry shows the most common genes and DNA. The sample table shows around 400,000 distinct CDR3 sequences, and 65% to 75% are seen once. Of the sample, more than 3.5% falls within the top ten clones. Sequencing was performed on sorted CD4+, CD8+, or CD8+CD57+ T cells (not recorded which) from PBMCs. These TCRs come from a human donor in good health, serving as a control.

The chain employs TRBV20-1 and TRBJ1-1; TRBD1 is a possible D gene (5 bases). The CDR3 is 14 residues long. V gave up 3 bases and J gave up 2 bases, with 13 bases separating them. Germline V gene data show CDR1 as DFQATT and CDR2 as SNEGSKA (reference sequence). DNA of the CDR3: TGCAGTGCTAGTGGTAGCGGGGGTAACACTGAAGCTTTCTTT. Residues: CSASGSGGNTEAFF.

This rearrangement joins TRBV7-4 to TRBJ1-2, with TRBD1 matching over 8 bases. This CDR3 spans 14 amino acids. With V trimmed by 5 bases and J by 6 bases, 8 bases remained unmatched. CDR1 is SGHVT, CDR2 SQSDAQ, per germline. The CDR3 bases are TGTGCCAGCAGCGTGTCCGGGACAGGCAATGGCTACACCTTC. It specifies CASSVSGTGNGYTF.

The sample holds many counts of this clonotype. The genes are TRBV6-2 or TRBV6-3 and TRBJ2-2; D call uncertain. The CDR3 has 12 amino acids. Trimming took off 7 bases at V and 7 bases at J, with 10 bases between the two ends. Germline V gene sequence: CDR1 MNHEY, CDR2 SVGEGT. The CDR3 sequence is CASTSSVGELFF. Written as DNA, the CDR3 is TGTGCCAGCACCTCCAGCGTCGGGGAGCTGTTTTTT.

This clonotype was observed once. This sequence joins TRBV2 and TRBJ2-7; D is ambiguous. Trimming stripped 7 bases from V and 7 bases from J, with 11 bases between. Germline V gene sequence: CDR1 SNHLY, CDR2 FYNNEI. The CDR3 extends over 11 amino acids. CDR3 region: CASTWAAEQYF. CDR3 coding DNA: TGTGCCAGCACGTGGGCGGCTGAGCAGTACTTC.

With regard to this clonotype: One end of the junction varies from germline; a read error may be responsible. The CDR3 here is CASHAGRTMYF. CDR3 DNA: TGTGCCAGCCACGCCGGACGGACCATGTATTTC. This chain joins TRBV7-9 and TRBJ1-4; D not resolved. The CDR3 loop spans 11 amino acids. Germline V lookup: CDR1 SEHNR, CDR2 FQNEAQ (reference sequence). The complete variable domain, with remaining parts taken from reference TRBV7-9 and TRBJ1-4, reads DTGVSQNPRHKITKRGQNVTFRCDPISEHNRLYWYRQTLGQGPEFLTYFQNEAQLEKSRLLSDRFSAERPKGSFSTLEIQRTEQGDSAMYLCASHAGRTMYFGSGTQLSVL.

Details on this clonotype: The CDR3 carries no conserved terminal phenylalanine or tryptophan, so it likely arises from a read error. Because the CDR3's place on the DNA is in doubt, the DNA is left out and the CDR3 is given as listed by TCRdb. The J gene is TRBJ1-6, the V gene TRBV29-1; the D call of TRBD1 is as the table states it, not checked on the DNA. A total of 13 residues make up the CDR3, ends included. The V gene's germline CDR1 is SQVTM and CDR2 ANQGSEA. This CDR3 is CSVTRGYSYTFGS.

The CDR3 bases are TGCAGTGCTAGGAGCGGCGGGCCAAGTGACGAGCAGTACTTC. Its translation is CSARSGGPSDEQYF. The rearrangement links TRBV20-1 to TRBJ2-7, with D possibly TRBD2 on 5 matching bases. The germline CDR1 and CDR2 sequences are DFQATT and SNEGSKA (reference sequence). V shed 3 bases and J shed 5 bases, with 17 bases lying between them. The CDR3 is 14 residues long.

To note about this clonotype: This may stem from a read error, because a much larger clone lies one nucleotide away. The CDR3 is CASGYYGGNTIYF. CDR3 bases: TGTGCCAGCGGTTACTACGGGGGAAACACCATATATTTT. V gene TRBV6-5 combines with J gene TRBJ1-3; D remains unclear. CDR1 MNHEY and CDR2 SVGAGI come from the germline V gene. This CDR3 region has 13 residues.

With regard to this clonotype: It is unclear where the CDR3 begins or ends on the DNA, so no DNA is shown, and the CDR3 is as TCRdb lists it. The V call is TRBV7-2, the J call TRBJ2-7. CDR1 is SGHTA and CDR2 is FQGNSA in the germline V gene. The CDR3 length is 15 residues, termini included. CDR3 loop: CASSLQAYEQYFEYF.

The CDR3 protein is CASSLSTQTGNTGELFF. Here the CDR3 DNA reads TGCGCCAGCAGCTTGTCCACTCAGACAGGGAACACCGGGGAGCTGTTTTTT. The chain links TRBV5-1 to TRBJ2-2, with D maybe TRBD1 (6 bases). Trimming stripped 1 base from V and 1 base from J, with 14 bases between. The CDR3 consists of 17 residues. Germline V gives CDR1 SGHRS, CDR2 YFSETQ. The full variable domain, in which reference TRBV5-1 and TRBJ2-2 provide the parts outside the CDR3, is KAGVTQTPRYLIKTRGQQVTLSCSPISGHRSVSWYQQTPGQGLQFLFEYFSETQRNKGNFPGRFSGRQFSNSRSEMNVSTLELGDSALYLCASSLSTQTGNTGELFFGEGSRLTVL.

Worth noting for this clonotype: The missing conserved phenylalanine or tryptophan at the end of this CDR3 makes a read error likely. The chain recombines TRBV20-1 with TRBJ1-1; D may be TRBD1 (6 bases). CDR1 and CDR2 (germline): DFQATT, SNEGSKA (reference sequence). The CDR3 spans 14 residues. Trimming pared 5 bases from V and 1 base from J, leaving 14 bases between. The CDR3 nucleotides are TGCAGTGCTCCCCTAACAGGGACGAACACTGAAGCTTTCCTT. Its protein is CSAPLTGTNTEAFL.

This clonotype has a single count. J is TRBJ2-3 and V is TRBV7-2; TRBD1 or TRBD2 may be the D gene (6 bases each). The CDR3 consists of 15 residues. Per the germline V gene, CDR1 is SGHTA and CDR2 is FQGNSA. Trimming removed 7 bases at V and 12 bases at J, with 26 bases between. The CDR3 is CASTDGGGGTATQYF. The CDR3 nucleotides read TGTGCCAGCACCGACGGGGGCGGAGGCACCGCCACCCAGTATTTT.

The gene calls are TRBV15 and TRBJ1-5; no firm D call. The germline V and J ends were trimmed by 0 bases and 10 bases, with 1 base remaining between them. Germline CDR1 is LNHNV and CDR2 is YYDKDF (reference sequence). The CDR3 is 10 residues long. The CDR3 bases are TGTGCCACCAGCAGAGATCCCCAGCATTTT. Amino acid sequence: CATSRDPQHF.

Of note for this clonotype: The DNA is left out, because the CDR3 cannot be placed on it with certainty; the CDR3 is given as TCRdb lists it. CDR3 in amino acids: CSAPTQGSMDFCASRTTVGHSLHF. J is TRBJ1-6 and V is TRBV20-1; whether TRBD1, the table's D call, matches the DNA was not checked. With termini counted, the CDR3 has 24 amino acids. Germline V gives CDR1 DFQATT, CDR2 SNEGSKA (reference sequence).

On this clonotype itself: A much more abundant neighbour one base away suggests this may be a read error. The CDR3 bases are TGTGCCAGCAGCTTAGAGAGGGGGGCAGATTCACCCCTCCACTTT. Amino acid sequence: CASSLERGADSPLHF. The rearrangement uses TRBV7-2 and TRBJ1-6; tentatively, D is TRBD1 (6 bases). The V end lost 1 base, the J end lost 8 bases, and 12 bases lay between the germline ends. The CDR3 contains 15 residues. Germline V gives CDR1 SGHTA, CDR2 FQGNSA.

The chain recombines TRBV20-1 with TRBJ2-3, with 9 bases aligning to TRBD2. Germline V gives CDR1 DFQATT, CDR2 SNEGSKA (reference sequence). The trim removed 6 bases at V and 1 base at J, leaving 8 bases unmatched. The CDR3 sequence is 15 residues long. The CDR3 loop reads CSAVKAGGGTDTQYF. The CDR3, as DNA: TGCAGTGCCGTGAAAGCGGGGGGCGGCACAGATACGCAGTATTTT.

In its sample, this clonotype was seen once. The chain recombines TRBV20-1 with TRBJ2-3; TRBD1 is a possible D gene (5 bases). Trimming removed 3 bases at V and 6 bases at J, with 16 bases between. CDR1 and CDR2 (germline): DFQATT, SNEGSKA (reference sequence). The CDR3 has 14 residues. CDR3 DNA: TGCAGTGCTAGCGTTATCCAGGACACGGATACGCAGTATTTT. It specifies CSASVIQDTDTQYF.

This sequence joins TRBV7-3 and TRBJ1-1; 8 positions match TRBD1. Germline assignment: CDR1 SGHTA and CDR2 FQGTGA. J was trimmed by 3 bases and V by 2 bases; bases with no gene match: 8. CDR3 size: 16 residues. The CDR3: CASSLGRTGSYTEAFF. The CDR3 region has the DNA TGTGCCAGCAGCTTAGGTCGGACAGGGTCGTACACTGAAGCTTTCTTT.

This sequence joins TRBV25-1 and TRBJ1-2, with D maybe TRBD1 (5 bases). This CDR3 comprises 14 residues. V was trimmed by 3 bases and J by 4 bases, leaving 12 bases between them. The germline V gene encodes CDR1 MGHDK and CDR2 SYGVNS. CDR3 protein: CASSDAGRAYGYTF. The CDR3 DNA reads as TGTGCCAGCAGTGATGCGGGCAGGGCCTATGGCTACACCTTC.

Notes on this clonotype: Sequence at one end of the junction differs from germline and may be a read error. The V call is TRBV7-2, the J call TRBJ1-2, with 10 positions matching TRBD1. There are 15 residues in the CDR3. Germline V gene lookup returns CDR1 SGHTA and CDR2 FQGNSA. CDR3 nucleotide sequence: TGTGCCAGCAGCCTAGCCCGGGACAGGGGCTCACCCCACCCCTTC. Protein sequence: CASSLARDRGSPHPF.

This clonotype was observed at least ten times. J is TRBJ1-6 and V is TRBV27, with 7 bases identical to TRBD1. This CDR3 is built from 14 residues. The J segment lost 5 bases and the V segment lost 5 bases, leaving 3 bases of the junction unmatched. Germline CDR1 and CDR2: MNHEY and SMNVEV (reference sequence). CDR3 loop: CASSRTGDNSPLHF. The CDR3 bases are TGTGCCAGCAGTCGGACAGGTGATAATTCACCCCTCCACTTT.

The CDR3 loop reads CASSVAGRGLKQSFF. CDR3 in DNA: TGTGCCAGCAGCGTGGCGGGCCGAGGCTTAAAGCAGTCTTTCTTT. The chain uses TRBV9 and TRBJ1-1; D call uncertain. V dropped 2 bases and J dropped 12 bases, with 23 bases sitting between them. The length of the CDR3 is 15 residues. Germline V gene sequence: CDR1 SGDLS, CDR2 YYNGEE.

This clonotype was seen only a few times. The chain links TRBV5-8 to TRBJ2-3, with TRBD1 matching 7 bases. CDR3 length: 15 residues. Germline V gives CDR1 SGHTS, CDR2 YDEGEE. The V segment lost 1 base and the J segment 3 bases; nucleotides outside the gene matches: 5. The CDR3 here is CASSLSPDRTDTQYF. CDR3 sequence (DNA): TGTGCCAGCAGCTTGTCGCCGGACAGGACAGATACGCAGTATTTT.

There are many counts of this clonotype. The chain carries TRBV6-5 and TRBJ2-7, with TRBD1 matching 8 bases. With 4 bases clipped from V and 2 bases from J, the junction kept 1 base outside the gene matches. There are 13 residues in the CDR3. Germline V gene data show CDR1 as MNHEY and CDR2 as SVGAGI. The CDR3 loop reads CASSSDRAYEQYF. The DNA for the CDR3 is TGTGCCAGCAGTTCGGACAGGGCCTACGAGCAGTACTTC.

This clonotype was counted many times. The V call is TRBV6-4, the J call TRBJ2-5; D perhaps matches TRBD1 (6 bases). V lost 4 bases and J 7 bases, leaving 22 bases between the germline ends. The CDR3 spans 16 residues. The V gene's germline CDR1 is MRHNA and CDR2 SNTAGT. CDR3 coding DNA: TGTGCCAGCAGTGGGGACCGACAGGACCCCTCAAGGACCCAGTACTTC. It codes for CASSGDRQDPSRTQYF.

J is TRBJ1-2 and V is TRBV7-9, with D hard to call. Germline loops: CDR1 SEHNR, CDR2 FQNEAQ (reference sequence). This CDR3 is built from 11 residues. Trimming left V 4 bases short and J 8 bases short, with 8 bases between. The CDR3 is CASSSKLGYTF. Written as DNA, the CDR3 is TGTGCCAGCAGCTCGAAGTTGGGCTACACCTTC.

The chain uses TRBV12-3 or TRBV12-4 and TRBJ2-3; tentatively, D is TRBD1 (6 bases). CDR3 length equals 14 residues. The V end lost 4 bases, the J end lost 4 bases, and 12 bases lay between the germline ends. The CDR3: CASSSQGNADTQYF. The CDR3, as DNA: TGTGCCAGCAGTTCGCAGGGGAACGCAGATACGCAGTATTTT.

In this sample, this clonotype turned up many times. CDR3 bases: TGTGCCAGCAGCTTAGCGGTAAGTCAGCCCCAGCATTTT. As protein: CASSLAVSQPQHF. V gene TRBV7-6 combines with J gene TRBJ1-5; D is undetermined. CDR1 and CDR2 (germline): SGHVS, FNYEAQ. Trimming took off 0 bases at V and 6 bases at J, with 6 bases between the two ends. This CDR3 spans 13 amino acids.